The clone carrying this T cell receptor (beta chain) was observed many times. The target antigen is unknown. Researchers took RNA transcripts and amplified the TCR beta CDR3 regions from them. HTBI primers were used for first-round RT-PCR of the TCR CDR3. Each CDR3 protein is one row after TCRdb ran MiXCR on the multiplex PCR reads. The table records about 420,000 distinct CDR3 sequences, 15% to 18% of them present only once. The sample comes from a study of T cells in Graves' hyperthyroidism and ophthalmopathy. Findings of the study overall: Ophthalmopathy stood apart from stable hyperthyroidism in a 13 V-J model.

Used for diagnoses were clinical symptoms, serum thyroxine and TRAb, thyroid ultrasound and orbital computed tomography. Trimming removed 4 bases from V and 8 bases from J, with 27 bases in between. In germline, CDR1 is MDHEN, CDR2 SYDVKM. This CDR3 has 17 amino acids. This TCR came from a woman aged 18-29 years with Graves' hyperthyroidism. The gene calls are TRBV28 and TRBJ2-7; D is possibly TRBD2 (7 bases). The sequencing input was blood. The CDR3 nucleotides read TGTGCCAGCAGTTCCTTTTCGAGGGGGGGGCGAGATCAAAAGCAGTACTTC. Translated, it gives CASSSFSRGGRDQKQYF.